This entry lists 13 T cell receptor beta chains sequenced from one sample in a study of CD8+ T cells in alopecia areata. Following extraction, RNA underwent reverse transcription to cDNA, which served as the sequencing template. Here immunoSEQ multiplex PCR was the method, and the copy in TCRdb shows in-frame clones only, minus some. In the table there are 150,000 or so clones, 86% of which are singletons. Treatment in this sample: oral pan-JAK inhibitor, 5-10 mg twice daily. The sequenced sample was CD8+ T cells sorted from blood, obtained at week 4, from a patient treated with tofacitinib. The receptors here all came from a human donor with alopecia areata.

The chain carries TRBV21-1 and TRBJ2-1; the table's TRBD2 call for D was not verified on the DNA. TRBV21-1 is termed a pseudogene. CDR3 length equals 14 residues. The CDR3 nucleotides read TGTGCCAGCCTCGGGGGGAGCTCCTACAATGAGCAGTTCTTC. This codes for CASLGGSSYNEQFF.

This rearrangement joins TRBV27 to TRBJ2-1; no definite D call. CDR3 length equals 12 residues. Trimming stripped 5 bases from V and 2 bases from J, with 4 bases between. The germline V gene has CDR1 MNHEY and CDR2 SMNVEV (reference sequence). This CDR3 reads CASSKAYNEQFF. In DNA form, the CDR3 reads TGTGCCAGCAGTAAGGCCTACAATGAGCAGTTCTTC.

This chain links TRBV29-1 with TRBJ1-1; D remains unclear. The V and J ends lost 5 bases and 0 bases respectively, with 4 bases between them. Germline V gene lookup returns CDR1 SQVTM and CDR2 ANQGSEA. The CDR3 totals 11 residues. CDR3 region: CSVPVNTEAFF. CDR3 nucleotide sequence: TGCAGCGTTCCCGTGAACACTGAAGCTTTCTTT.

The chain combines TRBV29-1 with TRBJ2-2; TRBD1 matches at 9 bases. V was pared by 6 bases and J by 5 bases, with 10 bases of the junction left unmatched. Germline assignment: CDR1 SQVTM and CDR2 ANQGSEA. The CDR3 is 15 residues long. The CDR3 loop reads CSVTSGTGTTGELFF. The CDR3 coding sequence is TGCAGCGTAACTTCCGGGACAGGGACGACCGGGGAGCTGTTTTTT.

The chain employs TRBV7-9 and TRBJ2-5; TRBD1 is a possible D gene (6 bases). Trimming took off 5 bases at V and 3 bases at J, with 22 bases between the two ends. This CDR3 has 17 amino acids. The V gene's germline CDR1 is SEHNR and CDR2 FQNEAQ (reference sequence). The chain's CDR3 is CASSQLQGLARKETQYF. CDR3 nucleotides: TGTGCCAGCAGCCAACTACAGGGTCTTGCTAGGAAAGAGACCCAGTACTTC. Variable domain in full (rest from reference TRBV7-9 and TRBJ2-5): DTGVSQNPRHKITKRGQNVTFRCDPISEHNRLYWYRQTLGQGPEFLTYFQNEAQLEKSRLLSDRFSAERPKGSFSTLEIQRTEQGDSAMYLCASSQLQGLARKETQYFGPGTRLLVL.

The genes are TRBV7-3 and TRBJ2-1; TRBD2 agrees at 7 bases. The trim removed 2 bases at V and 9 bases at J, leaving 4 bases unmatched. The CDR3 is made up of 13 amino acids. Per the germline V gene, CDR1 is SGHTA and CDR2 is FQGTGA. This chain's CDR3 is CASSLAGDAEQFF. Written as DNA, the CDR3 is TGTGCCAGCAGCTTAGCGGGAGATGCTGAGCAGTTCTTC. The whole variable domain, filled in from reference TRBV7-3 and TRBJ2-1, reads GAGVSQTPSNKVTEKGKYVELRCDPISGHTALYWYRQSLGQGPEFLIYFQGTGAADDSGLPNDRFFAVRPEGSVSTLKIQRTERGDSAVYLCASSLAGDAEQFFGPGTRLTVL.

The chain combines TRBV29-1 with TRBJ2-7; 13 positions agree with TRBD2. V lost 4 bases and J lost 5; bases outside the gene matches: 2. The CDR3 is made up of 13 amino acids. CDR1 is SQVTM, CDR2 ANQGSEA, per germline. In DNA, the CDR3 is TGCAGCGTTGGACTAGCGGGGGGCCACGAGCAGTACTTC. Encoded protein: CSVGLAGGHEQYF.

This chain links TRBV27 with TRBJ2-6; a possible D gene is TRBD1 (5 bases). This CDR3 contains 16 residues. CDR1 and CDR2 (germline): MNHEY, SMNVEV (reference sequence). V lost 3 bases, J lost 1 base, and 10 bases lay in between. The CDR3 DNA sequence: TGTGCCAGCAGTTTGTTGACAGAATCTGGGGCCAACGTCCTGACTTTC. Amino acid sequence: CASSLLTESGANVLTF.

The CDR3 reads CASSGSRDEQFF. CDR3 sequence (DNA): TGTGCCAGCAGTGGGTCCAGAGATGAGCAGTTCTTC. The chain joins TRBV2 to TRBJ2-1, with no clear D. Germline V lookup: CDR1 SNHLY, CDR2 FYNNEI. The V and J ends lost 4 bases and 8 bases respectively, with 9 bases between them. This CDR3 contains 12 residues.

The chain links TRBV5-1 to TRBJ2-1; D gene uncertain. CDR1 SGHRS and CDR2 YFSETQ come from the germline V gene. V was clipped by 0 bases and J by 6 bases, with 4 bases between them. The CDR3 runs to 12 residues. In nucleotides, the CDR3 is TGCGCCAGCAGCTTGGCCACCAATGAGCAGTTCTTC. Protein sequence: CASSLATNEQFF.

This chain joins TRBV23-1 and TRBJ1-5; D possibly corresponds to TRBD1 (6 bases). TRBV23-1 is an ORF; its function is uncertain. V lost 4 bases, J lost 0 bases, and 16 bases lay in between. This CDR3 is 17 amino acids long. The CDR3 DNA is TGCGCCAGCAGTCGGGGGCCAGAAGGATATAGCAATCAGCCCCAGCATTTT. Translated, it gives CASSRGPEGYSNQPQHF.

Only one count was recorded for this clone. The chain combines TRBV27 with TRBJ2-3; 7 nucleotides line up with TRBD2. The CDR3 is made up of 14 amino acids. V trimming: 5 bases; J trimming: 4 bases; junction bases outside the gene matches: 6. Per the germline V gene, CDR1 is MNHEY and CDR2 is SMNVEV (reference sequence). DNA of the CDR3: TGTGCCAGCAGTCCCGGGAGGAAGCCAGATACGCAGTATTTT. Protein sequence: CASSPGRKPDTQYF.

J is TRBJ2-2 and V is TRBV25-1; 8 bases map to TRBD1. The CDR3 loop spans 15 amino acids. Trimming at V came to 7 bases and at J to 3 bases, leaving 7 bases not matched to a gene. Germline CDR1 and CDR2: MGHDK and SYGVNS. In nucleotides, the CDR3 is TGTGCCAGCATGGGTCAGGGGGCGGACACCGGGGAGCTGTTTTTT. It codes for CASMGQGADTGELFF.